This TCR beta chain emerged from a study of T cell responses to AZD1222 COVID-19 vaccine (dated by TCRdb to the early 2020s). Broadly, across the study: TCR sequencing covered some 250 trial participants: some 210 given two doses of AZD1222 and around 25 given two doses of MenACWY control vaccine. Trial participants were enrolled into age subgroups of 18-55, 56-69 and 70-plus years, which contained approximately 150, 28 and 58 TCR-sequenced participants, respectively. On the study overall, not on this receptor specifically: In the small 56-69-year group, the increase in depth fell short of significance, most likely because of low power. Most participants were white British and females outnumbered males, and the authors suggested that clonal diversity may have been underestimated. No day 14 peak-response samples were available, so repertoires were characterized only after the peak T cell response. Epitopes outside the regions mutated in the B.1.351 and B.1.1.7 variants were reportedly recognized by nearly half of the unique spike-specific TCRs. Vaccine-associated CD4 TCRs spanned the whole spike protein, with dominant responses in regions 160-218 and 743-854. A significant rise in spike-specific TCR breadth and depth was observed after two AZD1222 doses relative to day 0 and relative to MenACWY recipients. Conclusions about previously exposed vaccinees were limited because only 6 or 7 AZD1222 recipients were SARS-CoV-2 seropositive at baseline.

The trim is 0 bases for V and 4 bases for J, with a gap of 12 bases between the germline ends. CDR1 and CDR2, looked up from the germline V gene (reference sequence), are LGHDT and YNNKEL. Spanning cysteine to phenylalanine, the CDR3 consists of 15 amino acids. The entry retains the CDR3 DNA only, 45 bases that are in frame from base 1. Worth noting for this clone: Its specific antigen is unknown. Nothing much larger sits one base from this clone, and base qualities are not available.

The time point label here, explained by the study, means: about 28 days (+/-7) after the second vaccine dose. Because spike-specific TCR depth and breadth did not differ between the two schedules, AZD1222 recipients who got a second dose at roughly 4 weeks were pooled with those who got a second dose at roughly 12 weeks. Vaccinee samples came from UK trials COV001 and COV002, including a single-blind randomized controlled phase 2/3 trial of AZD1222 (ChAdOx1 nCoV-19) in healthy adults. Trial participant PBMC samples were collected at day 0 and day 28 after the second dose for TCRbeta chain sequencing. The CDR3 regions of human TCRbeta chains were subjected to immunosequencing. In the paper's pipeline: TCRs in the repertoires were compared against a reference library of SARS-CoV-2-specific TCRs that had been generated with the MIRA antigen-specificity platform. Breadth meant the fraction of unique TCRs that were SARS-CoV-2-associated, whereas depth meant the fraction of total T cells that were SARS-CoV-2-associated. Using the MIRA data, every spike-specific TCR was mapped to the spike region that the TCR reacted to and assigned to either a CD4 or a CD8 class. Log10-transformed breadth and depth values were compared by one-way ANOVA with Sidak's multiple comparisons tests. TCRdb provides this immuneACCESS table in a form limited to in-frame rearrangements. Some clones are lacking; in checked studies, under half of them reflect an unresolved V gene, and why the rest are absent is not known. The V and J calls and the clone size are those of that table, but D and trimming were determined from the DNA. Within this sample are about 75,000 clones, with over 75% of them counted one time only. The ten largest clones represent 18% of the sample.

The rearrangement joined TRBV3-1 (or the pseudogene TRBV3-2) to TRBJ1-1; a tentative D call is TRBD1 (5 bases match). Sequencing was performed on peripheral blood, taken 28 days after the second AZD1222 dose. The TCR was taken from an adult who received the AZD1222 COVID-19 vaccine. The DNA sequence is as follows: TGTGCCAGCAGCCAAGATACAAGGGGACTCACTGAAGCTTTCTTT. This yields the protein CASSQDTRGLTEAFF.